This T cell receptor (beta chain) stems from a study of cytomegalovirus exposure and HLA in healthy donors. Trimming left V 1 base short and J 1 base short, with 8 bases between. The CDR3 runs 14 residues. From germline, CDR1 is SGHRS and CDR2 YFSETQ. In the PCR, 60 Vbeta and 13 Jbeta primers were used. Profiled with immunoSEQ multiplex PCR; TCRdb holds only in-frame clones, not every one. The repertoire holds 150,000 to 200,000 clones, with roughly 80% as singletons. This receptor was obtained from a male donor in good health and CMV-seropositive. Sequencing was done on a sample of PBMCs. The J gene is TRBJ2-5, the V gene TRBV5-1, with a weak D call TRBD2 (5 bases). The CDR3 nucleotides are TGCGCCAGCAGCTTGCAGGACTCCCAAGAGACCCAGTACTTC. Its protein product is CASSLQDSQETQYF.